The clone carrying this TCR beta chain was seen a handful of times. Its specificity is not known. Relying on iRepertoire HTBI primers and Arm-PCR of CDR3 regions, the team built TCR beta libraries. Using its own MiXCR run on the multiplex PCR reads, TCRdb lists one record per CDR3 protein. Found here are 400,000 to 500,000 distinct CDR3 sequences, about 20% of them singletons; the top ten hold 7.8%. This record belongs to a study of regulatory T cells in long-lasting Graves disease. In the study overall: To qualify as persistent, Graves' disease required over 5 years of antithyroid drugs with positive TSH receptor antibodies.

Trimming cost V 2 bases and J 3 bases, with 8 bases left between them. The CDR3 sequence is 14 residues long. The germline V gene has CDR1 MNHEY and CDR2 SVGEGT. Specified time point: persistent/refractory GD, antithyroid drugs over 5 years with positive TRAb. The TCR library was made from RNA extracted from PBMCs. Study-wide points: TRBV28 was favored in persistent disease, as were TRBJ1-2 and TRBJ2-5. Patients with persistent Graves' had lower TCR diversity than newly diagnosed patients.

This receptor was obtained from a female donor with Graves disease. The J gene is TRBJ1-5, the V gene TRBV6-2 or TRBV6-3; D is uncertain. Material: peripheral blood mononuclear cells (PBMCs), obtained when the disease was refractory, from a patient treated with antithyroid drugs. This CDR3 reads CASSYRRVNQPQHF. In DNA, the CDR3 is TGTGCCAGCAGTTACCGGCGGGTCAATCAGCCCCAGCATTTT.